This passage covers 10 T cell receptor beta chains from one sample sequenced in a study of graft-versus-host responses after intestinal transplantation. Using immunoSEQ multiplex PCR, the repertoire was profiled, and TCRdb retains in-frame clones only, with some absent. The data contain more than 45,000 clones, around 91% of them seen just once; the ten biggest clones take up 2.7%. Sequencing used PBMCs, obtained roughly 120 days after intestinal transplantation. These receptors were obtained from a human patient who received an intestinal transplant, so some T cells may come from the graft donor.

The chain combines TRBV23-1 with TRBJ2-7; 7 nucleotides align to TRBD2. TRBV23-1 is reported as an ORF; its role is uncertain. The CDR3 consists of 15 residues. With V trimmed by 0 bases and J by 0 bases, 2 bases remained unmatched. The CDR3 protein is CASSQSRGDSYEQYF. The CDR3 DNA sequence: TGCGCCAGCAGTCAATCCCGGGGGGACTCCTACGAGCAGTACTTC.

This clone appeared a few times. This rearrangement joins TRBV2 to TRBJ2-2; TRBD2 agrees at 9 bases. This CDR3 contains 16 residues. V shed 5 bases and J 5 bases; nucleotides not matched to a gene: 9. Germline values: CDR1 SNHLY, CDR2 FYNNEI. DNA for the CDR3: TGTGCCAGCAGTCCAACTAGCGGGTCAGTAACCGGGGAGCTGTTTTTT. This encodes CASSPTSGSVTGELFF.

Here the CDR3 reads CASSIGQPGANVLTF. The CDR3 nucleotides read TGTGCCAGTAGTATCGGACAACCTGGGGCCAACGTCCTGACTTTC. The V and J genes are TRBV19 and TRBJ2-6; tentative D call: TRBD1 (5 bases). This CDR3 has 15 amino acids. Looked up from germline, CDR1 is LNHDA and CDR2 is SQIVND (reference sequence). V lost 3 bases and J 2 bases, leaving 8 bases between the germline ends.

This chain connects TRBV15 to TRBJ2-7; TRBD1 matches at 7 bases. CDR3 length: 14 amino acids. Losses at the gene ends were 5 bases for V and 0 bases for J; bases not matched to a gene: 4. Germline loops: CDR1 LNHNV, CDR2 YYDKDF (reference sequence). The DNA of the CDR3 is TGTGCCACCAGCGAGACAGGGATCTCCTACGAGCAGTACTTC. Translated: CATSETGISYEQYF.

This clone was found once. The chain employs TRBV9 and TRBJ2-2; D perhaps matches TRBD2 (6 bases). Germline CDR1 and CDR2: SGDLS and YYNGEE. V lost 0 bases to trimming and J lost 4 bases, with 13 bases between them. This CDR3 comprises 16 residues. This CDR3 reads CASSVVTGVTTGELFF. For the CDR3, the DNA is TGTGCCAGCAGCGTAGTCACGGGAGTGACCACCGGGGAGCTGTTTTTT.

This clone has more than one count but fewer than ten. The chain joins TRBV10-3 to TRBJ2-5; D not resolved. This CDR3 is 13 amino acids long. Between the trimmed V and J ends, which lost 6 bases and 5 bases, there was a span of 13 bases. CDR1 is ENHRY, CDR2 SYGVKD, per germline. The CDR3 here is CAISVEQWETQYF. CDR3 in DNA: TGTGCCATCAGCGTCGAGCAGTGGGAGACCCAGTACTTC.

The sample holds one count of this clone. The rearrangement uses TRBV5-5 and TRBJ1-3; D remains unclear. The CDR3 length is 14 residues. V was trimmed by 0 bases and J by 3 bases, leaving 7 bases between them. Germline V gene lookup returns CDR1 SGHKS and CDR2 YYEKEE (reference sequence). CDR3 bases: TGTGCCAGCAGCTTGGAACCCGGTGGAAACACCATATATTTT. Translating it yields CASSLEPGGNTIYF.

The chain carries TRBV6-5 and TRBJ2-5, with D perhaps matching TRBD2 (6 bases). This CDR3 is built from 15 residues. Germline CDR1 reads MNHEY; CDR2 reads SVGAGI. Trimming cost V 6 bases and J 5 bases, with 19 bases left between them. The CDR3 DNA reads TGTGCCAGCAGCTTGATCGGGACGGAGGGGGAGACCCAGTACTTC. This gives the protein CASSLIGTEGETQYF.

Written as DNA, the CDR3 is TGTGCCAGTAGTCGCACAGGGGCGACCTACGAGCAGTACTTC. This codes for CASSRTGATYEQYF. The rearrangement joins TRBV19 to TRBJ2-7; 7 nucleotides agree with TRBD1. CDR1 is LNHDA, CDR2 SQIVND, per germline (reference sequence). V dropped 5 bases and J dropped 2; count of bases not matched to a gene: 6. The CDR3 is 14 residues long.

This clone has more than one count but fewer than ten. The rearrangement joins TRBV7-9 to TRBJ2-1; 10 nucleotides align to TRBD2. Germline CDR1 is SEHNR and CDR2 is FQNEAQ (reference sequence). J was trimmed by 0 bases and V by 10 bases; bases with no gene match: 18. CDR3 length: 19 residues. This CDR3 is CATSNPRRTSGDSYNEQFF. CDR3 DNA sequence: TGTGCCACCTCAAATCCCCGGCGGACTAGCGGAGACTCCTACAATGAGCAGTTCTTC.